The present T cell receptor beta chain was sequenced within a study of blood T cell repertoires in COVID-19. As for the study in general: T cells, B-cell-depleted T cells, or PBMCs provided the cDNA or gDNA that served as material.

Germline V gene lookup returns CDR1 MGHRA and CDR2 YSYEKL. V shed 3 bases and J 6 bases; nucleotides not matched to a gene: 9. The CDR3 consists of 16 residues. This clone was counted many times. Data came from immunoSEQ multiplex PCR; TCRdb stores just in-frame clones and leaves some out. In the table there are tens of thousands of clones, around three quarters of which are singletons. Sequenced: peripheral blood. V and J are TRBV4-1 and TRBJ2-3; TRBD2 aligns across 10 bases. The source of this sequence is a man in his forties or fifties with active or convalescent COVID-19. CDR3 protein: CASSQDLAGAGDTQYF. CDR3 sequence (DNA): TGCGCCAGCAGCCAGGATCTAGCGGGGGCGGGGGATACGCAGTATTTT.